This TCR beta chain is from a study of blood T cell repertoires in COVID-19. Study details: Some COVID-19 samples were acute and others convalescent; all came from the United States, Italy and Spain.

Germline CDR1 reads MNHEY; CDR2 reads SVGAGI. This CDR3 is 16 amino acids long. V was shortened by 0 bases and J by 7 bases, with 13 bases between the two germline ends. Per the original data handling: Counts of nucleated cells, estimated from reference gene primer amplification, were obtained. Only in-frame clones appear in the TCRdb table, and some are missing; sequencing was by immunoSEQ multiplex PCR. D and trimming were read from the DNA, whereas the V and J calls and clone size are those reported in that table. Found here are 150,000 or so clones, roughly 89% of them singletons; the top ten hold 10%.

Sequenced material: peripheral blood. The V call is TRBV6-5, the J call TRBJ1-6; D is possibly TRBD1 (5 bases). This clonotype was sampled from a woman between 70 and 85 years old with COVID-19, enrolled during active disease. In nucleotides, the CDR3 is TGTGCCAGCAGTTACTCGAGTGGCGGGGGGAATTCACCCCTCCACTTT. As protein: CASSYSSGGGNSPLHF.